The text below deals with one T cell receptor (beta chain). The data belong to a study of blood T cell repertoires in COVID-19. Study context: COVID-19 samples from acute and convalescent phases originated in the United States, Italy and Spain. The cDNA or gDNA used as material had been derived from T cells, B-cell-depleted T cells, or PBMCs.

The authors' processing: Researchers report that nucleated cell counts were estimated from reference gene primer amplification. TCRdb keeps only in-frame clones here, not all; method: immunoSEQ multiplex PCR. V, J and clone size were drawn from that table, and D and trimming were deduced from the DNA. Seen here are about 270,000 clones, 80% to 90% observed once, and the top ten hold 2.4%. The CDR3 has 13 amino acids. Germline V CDR1 and CDR2: MRHNA, SNTAGT. With V trimmed by 6 bases and J by 6 bases, 6 bases remained unmatched. Material: PBMCs or T cells enriched from blood (not recorded which). The source is a woman aged 18-29 years who had recovered from COVID-19. The chain joins TRBV6-4 to TRBJ2-7; 9 bases map to TRBD1. The CDR3 bases are TGTGCCAGCAGCCGGGACAGGGTGTCCGAGCAGTACTTC. It yields the protein CASSRDRVSEQYF.